A single sample is the source of the 14 T cell receptor beta chains below, sequenced in a study of T cells in Graves' hyperthyroidism and ophthalmopathy (dated by TCRdb to the late 2010s). Preparation of the library involved multiplex PCR. The sample was run on an Illumina HiSeq 2000. TCR beta CDR3 regions were amplified from RNA transcripts. A first-round RT-PCR of the TCR CDR3 used the HTBI primer set with the Qiagen OneStep RT-PCR kit. The raw public reads went through TCRdb reprocessing: fastp at Q25, MiXCR clone calling, in-frame beta chains kept. Each entry is one CDR3 protein sequence, shown with its most common DNA and genes. This sample lists about 420,000 distinct CDR3 sequences; approximately 14% were detected once. The ten largest clones add up to approximately 8% of the sample. Sequencing used blood. These receptors all come from a woman in her late teens or twenties with Graves' hyperthyroidism.

The rearrangement joins TRBV14 to TRBJ2-7, with a weak D call TRBD2 (6 bases). V lost 2 bases to trimming and J lost 4 bases, with 12 bases between them. This CDR3 region has 14 residues. Germline CDR1 SGHDN, CDR2 FVKESK. The CDR3 bases are TGTGCCAGCAGCCAATGGGGGACTTTGTACGAGCAGTACTTC. As protein: CASSQWGTLYEQYF.

The sample holds a few counts of this clonotype. The gene calls are TRBV19 and TRBJ1-5; no reliable D call. Germline V gene data show CDR1 as LNHDA and CDR2 as SQIVND (reference sequence). The CDR3 is 17 residues long. Trimming removed 1 base at V and 7 bases at J, with 20 bases between. CDR3 sequence reads: CASSIGGVSSGLQPQHF. The CDR3 coding sequence is TGTGCCAGTAGTATAGGAGGTGTATCATCGGGTCTCCAGCCCCAGCATTTT. Variable domain in full (rest from reference TRBV19 and TRBJ1-5): DGGITQSPKYLFRKEGQNVTLSCEQNLNHDAMYWYRQDPGQGLRLIYYSQIVNDFQKGDIAEGYSVSREKKESFPLTVTSAQKNPTAFYLCASSIGGVSSGLQPQHFGDGTRLSIL.

The genes are TRBV7-3 and TRBJ2-5; D gene ambiguous. V lost 4 bases to trimming and J lost 0 bases, with 9 bases between them. This CDR3 spans 14 amino acids. The germline V gene encodes CDR1 SGHTA and CDR2 FQGTGA. This chain's CDR3 is CASSSPEYQETQYF. CDR3 sequence (DNA): TGTGCCAGCAGCTCCCCAGAGTACCAAGAGACCCAGTACTTC.

V is TRBV5-1 and J is TRBJ2-7; 7 bases map to TRBD2. The V gene's germline CDR1 is SGHRS and CDR2 YFSETQ. J lost 2 bases, V lost 1 base, and 9 bases had no gene match. The CDR3 consists of 16 residues. The CDR3 nucleotides are TGCGCCAGCAGCTTGTTGGGGGGGGGGGGGGCCTACGAGCAGTACTTC. It yields the protein CASSLLGGGGAYEQYF. Drawing the rest from reference TRBV5-1 and TRBJ2-7, the complete variable domain is KAGVTQTPRYLIKTRGQQVTLSCSPISGHRSVSWYQQTPGQGLQFLFEYFSETQRNKGNFPGRFSGRQFSNSRSEMNVSTLELGDSALYLCASSLLGGGGAYEQYFGPGTRLTVT.

Notes on this clonotype: A single base separates this from a much larger clone, so it may be a read error. The chain is built from TRBV7-8 and TRBJ1-5; no firm D call. The germline CDR1 and CDR2 sequences are SGHVS and FQNEAQ. V lost 1 base, J lost 4 bases, and 8 bases lay in between. This CDR3 is 14 amino acids long. CDR3 coding DNA: TGTGCCAGCAGCTTAGATCGAATAAATCAGCCCCAGCATTTT. Its translation is CASSLDRINQPQHF.

The V and J genes are TRBV19 and TRBJ1-1; 7 nucleotides agree with TRBD1. Per the germline V gene, CDR1 is LNHDA and CDR2 is SQIVND (reference sequence). Trimming cost V 6 bases and J 1 base; bases outside gene matches: 11. The CDR3 is made up of 16 amino acids. The CDR3 DNA reads TGTGCCAGTAGATCCCTGACAGGGCTGGGGAACACTGAAGCTTTCTTT. This sequence encodes CASRSLTGLGNTEAFF.

The CDR3 here is CSARDLTSGRGSYNEQFF. In DNA, the CDR3 is TGCAGTGCTAGAGATCTGACTAGCGGGAGAGGAAGCTACAATGAGCAGTTCTTC. The gene calls are TRBV20-1 and TRBJ2-1; 12 bases match TRBD2. Trimming removed 0 bases from V and 3 bases from J; junction bases left unmatched: 9. There are 18 residues in the CDR3. Per the germline V gene, CDR1 is DFQATT and CDR2 is SNEGSKA (reference sequence).

This clonotype came up many times. The chain joins TRBV2 to TRBJ1-5; no reliable D call. There are 15 residues in the CDR3. The V gene lost 1 base and the J gene lost 4 bases, with 11 bases spanning the gap. Germline CDR1 and CDR2: SNHLY and FYNNEI. The DNA of the CDR3 is TGTGCCAGCAGTGAAGAGGCGGGAGTAAATCAGCCCCAGCATTTT. Encoded protein: CASSEEAGVNQPQHF.

This chain connects TRBV6-1 to TRBJ2-3; D possibly matches TRBD1 or TRBD2 (5 bases each). Germline V gene sequence: CDR1 MNHNS, CDR2 SASEGT. The CDR3 length is 16 residues. The germline V and J ends were trimmed by 3 bases and 4 bases, with 17 bases remaining between them. CDR3 in amino acids: CASSDPGPNGPDTQYF. CDR3 nucleotides: TGTGCCAGCAGTGATCCGGGACCCAATGGCCCAGATACGCAGTATTTT.

This clonotype was counted many times. The chain has TRBV3-1 and TRBJ2-2; D ambiguous. The CDR3 sequence is 13 residues long. Trimming took off 6 bases at V and 1 base at J, with 6 bases between the two ends. Per the germline V gene, CDR1 is LGHDT and CDR2 is YNNKEL (reference sequence). The CDR3 DNA is TGTGCCAGCAGACTAAGGAACACCGGGGAGCTGTTTTTT. It codes for CASRLRNTGELFF.

About this clonotype: With a much larger clone just one base away, this may be a read error. V usage is TRBV20-1 and J usage is TRBJ2-7; 7 nucleotides match TRBD1. CDR1 DFQATT and CDR2 SNEGSKA come from the germline V gene (reference sequence). The CDR3 spans 15 residues. CDR3 residues: CSASRRGWKVDERYF. The DNA of the CDR3 is TGCAGTGCTAGTCGCAGGGGGTGGAAAGTCGACGAGCGGTACTTC.

This clonotype was seen repeatedly, ten times or more. This chain connects TRBV10-3 to TRBJ1-5, with D perhaps TRBD1 (6 bases). V dropped 3 bases and J dropped 10 bases, with 19 bases sitting between them. Germline assignment: CDR1 ENHRY and CDR2 SYGVKD. CDR3 length: 15 residues. CDR3 sequence (DNA): TGTGCCATCAGTGAAGGGGGGCAGGGCTCGGTCCCCCAGCATTTT. Protein sequence: CAISEGGQGSVPQHF.

The chain is built from TRBV5-4 and TRBJ1-3; D remains ambiguous. The CDR3 is made up of 14 amino acids. The V gene lost 0 bases and the J gene lost 3 bases, with 7 bases spanning the gap. Germline loops: CDR1 SGHNT, CDR2 YYREEE (reference sequence). CDR3 in amino acids: CASSLVGNGNTIYF. DNA of the CDR3: TGTGCCAGCAGCTTGGTAGGGAATGGAAACACCATATATTTT. Full variable domain (outside the CDR3, taken from reference TRBV5-4 and TRBJ1-3): ETGVTQSPTHLIKTRGQQVTLRCSSQSGHNTVSWYQQALGQGPQFIFQYYREEENGRGNFPPRFSGLQFPNYSSELNVNALELDDSALYLCASSLVGNGNTIYFGEGSWLTVV.

The chain combines TRBV10-2 with TRBJ2-3, with D possibly called TRBD1 or TRBD2 (5 bases each). The CDR3 length is 15 residues. Germline V gives CDR1 WSHSY, CDR2 SAAADI. With 6 bases removed from V and 0 bases from J, the gap between germline ends came to 13 bases. DNA for the CDR3: TGCGCCAGCAGCCCGGGACCGATTAGCACAGATACGCAGTATTTT. Protein product: CASSPGPISTDTQYF.